The 10 T cell receptor beta chains given below trace back to one sample, sequenced in a study of shared clonotypes between healthy human individuals. This table comes from immunoSEQ multiplex PCR, and its TCRdb copy is limited to in-frame clones, with some not included. Of some 1,400,000 clones detected, around 95% appear once; the ten largest clones hold more than 0.9%. The sequenced material came from naive CD4+ T cells sorted from blood. Subset described: CD45RA+ positively selected. All receptors come from a man between 25 and 39 years old in good health.

The CDR3 sequence is CASSRTDRDYGYTF. The CDR3 DNA is TGTGCCAGCAGTCGCACGGACAGAGACTATGGCTACACCTTC. V and J are TRBV28 and TRBJ1-2, with TRBD1 as a possible D gene (6 bases). Trimming removed 5 bases from V and 3 bases from J, with 13 bases in between. Germline assignment: CDR1 MDHEN and CDR2 SYDVKM. The CDR3 has 14 amino acids.

The chain is built from TRBV18 and TRBJ2-1; the D call may be TRBD1 or TRBD2 (5 bases each). Trimming shortened V by 3 bases and J by 8 bases, and 23 bases separated the two germline ends. This CDR3 contains 17 residues. The germline CDR1 and CDR2 sequences are KGHSH and LQKENI. CDR3 in DNA: TGTGCCAGCTCACCGAAAACGGCAGGGAGAGGGTTTTATGAGCAGTTCTTC. Protein product: CASSPKTAGRGFYEQFF.

The V and J genes are TRBV7-9 and TRBJ2-1, with no clear D. Germline V gene data show CDR1 as SEHNR and CDR2 as FQNEAQ (reference sequence). This CDR3 contains 14 residues. The V and J ends lost 2 bases and 4 bases respectively, with 9 bases between them. The CDR3 loop reads CASSLYGEYNEQFF. In DNA form, the CDR3 reads TGTGCCAGCAGCTTATATGGGGAATACAATGAGCAGTTCTTC.

J is TRBJ2-7 and V is TRBV27, with D possibly TRBD1 on 5 matching bases. In germline, CDR1 is MNHEY, CDR2 SMNVEV (reference sequence). V was shortened by 0 bases and J by 5 bases, with 11 bases between the two germline ends. The CDR3 is 14 amino acids. The CDR3 nucleotides are TGTGCCAGCAGTTTATCTCAGGGATCCCACGAGCAGTACTTC. This codes for CASSLSQGSHEQYF.

The chain recombines TRBV6-1 with TRBJ2-7; TRBD1 aligns across 9 bases. In germline, CDR1 is MNHNS, CDR2 SASEGT. The CDR3 runs 12 residues. The trim removed 8 bases at V and 3 bases at J, leaving 2 bases unmatched. The chain's CDR3 is CASRDRDYEQYF. The DNA of the CDR3 is TGTGCCAGCCGGGACAGGGACTACGAGCAGTACTTC.

The chain has TRBV25-1 and TRBJ2-2, with unresolved D. The CDR3 contains 17 residues. The germline V and J ends were trimmed by 5 bases and 3 bases, with 19 bases remaining between them. Germline CDR1 is MGHDK and CDR2 is SYGVNS. Here the CDR3 reads CASSPLRAGRYTGELFF. Here the CDR3 DNA reads TGTGCCAGCAGTCCGTTACGGGCAGGTCGGTACACCGGGGAGCTGTTTTTT.

The rearrangement joins TRBV18 to TRBJ1-2; D gene ambiguous. V dropped 3 bases and J dropped 4 bases, with 24 bases sitting between them. Germline loops: CDR1 KGHSH, CDR2 LQKENI. The CDR3 is 18 amino acids. In nucleotides, the CDR3 is TGTGCCAGCTCACCCGTACCTCTTCTGCTCGGTGGTAGCTATGGCTACACCTTC. It yields the protein CASSPVPLLLGGSYGYTF.

V gene TRBV5-4 combines with J gene TRBJ2-2; D remains ambiguous. There are 13 residues in the CDR3. CDR1 and CDR2 from the germline V gene are SGHNT and YYREEE (reference sequence). Trimming took off 3 bases at V and 4 bases at J, with 7 bases between the two ends. Written as DNA, the CDR3 is TGTGCCAGCAGCTCCGGACGCACCGGGGAGCTGTTTTTT. Residues: CASSSGRTGELFF.

J is TRBJ2-5 and V is TRBV4-1; 7 bases match TRBD2. The length of the CDR3 is 16 residues. CDR1 and CDR2 (germline): MGHRA, YSYEKL. V lost 1 base and J lost 5; bases outside the gene matches: 10. The chain's CDR3 is CASSQGRLREGETQYF. The CDR3 DNA reads as TGCGCCAGCAGCCAAGGGAGGTTAAGGGAGGGGGAGACCCAGTACTTC.

This clone was seen once. V is TRBV6-6 and J is TRBJ1-2; 9 nucleotides agree with TRBD1. This CDR3 spans 14 amino acids. Germline V CDR1 and CDR2: MNHNY, SVGAGI (reference sequence). Losses at the gene ends were 2 bases for V and 7 bases for J; bases not matched to a gene: 5. CDR3 DNA: TGTGCCAGCAGTTACGGGACAGGGCCAGCTGGCTACACCTTC. Its protein is CASSYGTGPAGYTF.